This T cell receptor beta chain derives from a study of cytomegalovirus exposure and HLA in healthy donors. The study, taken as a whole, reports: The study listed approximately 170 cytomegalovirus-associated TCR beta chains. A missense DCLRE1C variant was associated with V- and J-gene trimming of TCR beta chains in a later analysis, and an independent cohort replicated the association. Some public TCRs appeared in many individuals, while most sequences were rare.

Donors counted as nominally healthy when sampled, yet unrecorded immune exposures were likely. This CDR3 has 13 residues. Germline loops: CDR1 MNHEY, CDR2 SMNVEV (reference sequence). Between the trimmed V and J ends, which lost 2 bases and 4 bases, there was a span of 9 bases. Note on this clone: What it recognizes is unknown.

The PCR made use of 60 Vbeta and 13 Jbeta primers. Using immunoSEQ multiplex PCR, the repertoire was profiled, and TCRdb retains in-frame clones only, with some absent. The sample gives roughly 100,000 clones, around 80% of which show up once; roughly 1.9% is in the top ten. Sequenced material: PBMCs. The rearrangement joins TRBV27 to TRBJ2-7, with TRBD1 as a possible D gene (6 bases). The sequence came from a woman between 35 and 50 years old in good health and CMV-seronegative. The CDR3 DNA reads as TGTGCCAGCAGTTTAAACAGGGAATACGAGCAGTACTTC. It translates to CASSLNREYEQYF.